What follows describes a single T cell receptor (beta chain). Germline V gene data show CDR1 as KGHDR and CDR2 as SFDVKD. V shed 5 bases and J shed 0 bases, with 9 bases lying between them. The CDR3 runs to 15 residues. These data originate in a study of blood T cell repertoires in COVID-19. TCRdb keeps only in-frame clones here, not all; method: immunoSEQ multiplex PCR. The top ten hold less than 2% of the sample, which has some 70,000 clones, around four fifths seen once. The sample consisted of peripheral blood. The origin of this receptor is an older woman with acute or convalescent COVID-19. J is TRBJ2-2 and V is TRBV24-1; TRBD1 is a possible D gene (5 bases). The CDR3 protein is CATSGGGTNTGELFF. CDR3 DNA sequence: TGTGCCACCAGTGGGGGCGGAACGAACACCGGGGAGCTGTTTTTT.